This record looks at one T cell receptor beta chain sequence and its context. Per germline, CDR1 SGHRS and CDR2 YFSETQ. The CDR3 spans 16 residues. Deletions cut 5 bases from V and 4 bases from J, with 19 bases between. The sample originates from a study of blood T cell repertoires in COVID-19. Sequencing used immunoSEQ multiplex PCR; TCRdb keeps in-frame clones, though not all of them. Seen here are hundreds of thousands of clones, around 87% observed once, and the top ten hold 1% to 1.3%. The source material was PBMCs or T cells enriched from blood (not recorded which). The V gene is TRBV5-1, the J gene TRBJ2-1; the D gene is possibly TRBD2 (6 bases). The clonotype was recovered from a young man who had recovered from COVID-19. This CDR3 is CASSPHLGGVYNEQFF. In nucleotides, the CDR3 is TGCGCCAGCAGTCCCCACCTCGGCGGGGTGTACAATGAGCAGTTCTTC. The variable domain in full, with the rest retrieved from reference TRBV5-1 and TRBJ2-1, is KAGVTQTPRYLIKTRGQQVTLSCSPISGHRSVSWYQQTPGQGLQFLFEYFSETQRNKGNFPGRFSGRQFSNSRSEMNVSTLELGDSALYLCASSPHLGGVYNEQFFGPGTRLTVL.